The entry below describes one T cell receptor beta chain. Its antigen is unknown. This entry belongs to a study of monozygotic twins with inflammatory bowel disease. Findings of the study overall: For IBD, no single strong associated signal or clonotype was supported. On the inverse Simpson index, IBD patients scored lower for TCRbeta diversity than healthy co-twins.

Germline CDR1 is DFQATT and CDR2 is SNEGSKA (reference sequence). This CDR3 is 15 amino acids long. Per individual sample, eight separate reactions were used to make cDNA. PCR of TCRalpha and TCRbeta cDNA was nested, with two rounds of approximately 16 and 10 cycles. Reanalyzing the 5' RACE reads, TCRdb keeps one entry per CDR3 protein, without DNA. The ten most abundant clones cover 1.5% to 2% of a sample with around 190,000 distinct CDR3 sequences. The sequenced material came from blood. The V and J genes are TRBV20-1 and TRBJ2-6; TCRdb's D gene call, TRBD1, goes unchecked for lack of DNA. The clonotype comes from a human donor with ulcerative colitis or Crohn's disease, or a healthy co-twin of an affected twin (not recorded which). CDR3 loop: CSAQDRGSGANVLTF.